This T cell receptor (beta chain) was recovered during a study of shared clonotypes between healthy human individuals. Selected positively for CCR7 and CD45RO-negative, naive CD8 cells excluded terminally differentiated effector memory CD45RA+ cells. Donors had no recently reported acute infections or vaccinations and were HIV-negative. Libraries were prepared by immunoSEQ multiplex PCR; TCRdb keeps only in-frame clonotypes and omits some of them. The sample holds over 750,000 clones, roughly 96% seen once. The CDR3 runs 16 residues. Germline V gives CDR1 SGHVS, CDR2 FQNEAQ. Germline trimming cut 2 bases from V and 3 bases from J; bases unmatched to any gene: 9.

The sequence was collected from a man aged 25 to 40 in good health. The rearrangement joins TRBV7-8 to TRBJ2-7; 8 nucleotides agree with TRBD2. The source material was naive CD8+ T cells sorted from blood. CDR3 protein: CASSLFPSGRDYEQYF. DNA of the CDR3: TGTGCCAGCAGCTTATTCCCCAGCGGGAGAGACTACGAGCAGTACTTC.